Presented here are 32 T cell receptor beta chains from one specimen sequenced in a study of shared clonotypes between healthy human individuals. Profiled with immunoSEQ multiplex PCR; TCRdb holds only in-frame clones, not every one. The data show more than 900,000 clones, 78% seen once. The specimen sequenced was memory CD4+ T cells from PBMCs. Subset here: CD45RA-negative fraction. All receptors come from a man aged 18-30 years in good health. Some clones in this sample may be carry-over from other donors' samples.

This chain links TRBV4-2 with TRBJ2-1, with a tentative D call TRBD2 (6 bases). The germline V gene encodes CDR1 LGHNA and CDR2 YNFKEQ. The V end lost 2 bases, the J end lost 1 base, and 12 bases lay between the germline ends. The CDR3 has 16 amino acids. The CDR3 sequence: CASSQYSGFSYNEQFF. The CDR3 DNA reads as TGTGCCAGCAGCCAATATAGCGGATTTTCCTACAATGAGCAGTTCTTC.

This chain links TRBV5-6 with TRBJ1-2, with 9 bases aligning to TRBD1. Trimming removed 4 bases from V and 5 bases from J; junction bases left unmatched: 6. Germline loops: CDR1 SGHDT, CDR2 YYEEEE. The CDR3 spans 14 residues. This CDR3 reads CASSRTGALYGYTF. Written as DNA, the CDR3 is TGTGCCAGCAGCCGGACAGGGGCCTTATATGGCTACACCTTC.

The chain couples TRBV15 to TRBJ2-7; 10 positions match TRBD2. Losses at the gene ends were 7 bases for V and 7 bases for J; bases not matched to a gene: 13. The CDR3 contains 15 residues. From germline, CDR1 is LNHNV and CDR2 YYDKDF (reference sequence). The CDR3 loop reads CATTVGLAGDQEQYF. The CDR3 nucleotides read TGTGCCACCACCGTAGGTCTAGCGGGAGATCAGGAGCAGTACTTC.

Details on this clone: A read error is the likely source, as a far larger clone sits one nucleotide away. Other nucleotide sequences from this sample produce the same CDR3. The chain joins TRBV30 to TRBJ1-3; D gene ambiguous. The germline CDR1 and CDR2 sequences are GTSNPN and SVGIG (reference sequence). The CDR3 extends over 12 amino acids. Deletions cut 0 bases from V and 4 bases from J, with 4 bases between. The CDR3 DNA reads as TGTGCCTGGAGTGTGAACGGAAACACCATATATTTT. Protein: CAWSVNGNTIYF.

This sequence joins TRBV29-1 and TRBJ2-3; TRBD2 matches at 7 bases. The V gene's germline CDR1 is SQVTM and CDR2 ANQGSEA. CDR3 length: 15 residues. Losses at the gene ends were 4 bases for V and 0 bases for J; bases not matched to a gene: 7. CDR3 sequence reads: CSVGSGIASTDTQYF. CDR3 nucleotide sequence: TGCAGCGTTGGCAGCGGGATCGCTAGCACAGATACGCAGTATTTT.

Concerning this clone itself: Other DNA sequences in this sample translate to the same CDR3. The rearrangement joins TRBV19 to TRBJ1-4; D gene uncertain. V gave up 3 bases and J gave up 1 base, with 6 bases separating them. The CDR3 consists of 14 residues. CDR1 is LNHDA, CDR2 SQIVND, per germline (reference sequence). The CDR3 bases are TGTGCCAGTAGTATCAGAGGAACTAATGAAAAACTGTTTTTT. Translation gives CASSIRGTNEKLFF.

In its sample, this clone was seen many times. This chain connects TRBV5-1 to TRBJ2-4, with 10 bases that match TRBD2. The ends lost 4 bases at V and 0 bases at J; junction bases unmatched: 10. The CDR3 is 18 amino acids. Germline CDR1 SGHRS, CDR2 YFSETQ. CDR3 sequence (DNA): TGCGCCAGCAGCCTGCAGCCTAGCGGGAGTGCAGCCAAAAACATTCAGTACTTC. Translation gives CASSLQPSGSAAKNIQYF.

This clone was counted between two and nine times. The chain is built from TRBV5-5 and TRBJ1-4; D not resolved. V was clipped by 6 bases and J by 8 bases, with 20 bases between them. The length of the CDR3 is 15 residues. Germline V CDR1 and CDR2: SGHKS, YYEKEE (reference sequence). The DNA for the CDR3 is TGTGCCAGCACCATTGAGGGCGGGCCTGGGGAAAAACTGTTTTTT. This encodes CASTIEGGPGEKLFF.

Only a few counts were recorded for this clone. The chain has TRBV29-1 and TRBJ1-4, with TRBD1 matching 8 bases. This CDR3 has 13 amino acids. J was trimmed by 3 bases and V by 7 bases; bases with no gene match: 4. The germline gives CDR1 SQVTM, CDR2 ANQGSEA. CDR3 sequence: CSAGQGPNEKLFF. The CDR3 DNA reads TGCAGCGCCGGACAGGGTCCTAATGAAAAACTGTTTTTT.

This clone has a count of ten or more. J is TRBJ1-1 and V is TRBV5-3; D gene uncertain. TRBV5-3 carries the ORF label, with uncertain function. The CDR3 runs 12 residues. Trimming cost V 2 bases and J 3 bases, with 5 bases left between them. DNA for the CDR3: TGTGCCAGAAGCTTCGGGGACACTGAAGCTTTCTTT. The encoded protein is CARSFGDTEAFF.

Comments on this clone: An end of the junction differs from the germline gene, which may be a read error. The J gene is TRBJ2-1, the V gene TRBV6-1; 8 bases map to TRBD1. This CDR3 has 13 amino acids. Germline V CDR1 and CDR2: MNHNS, SASEGT. The CDR3 DNA reads TGTGCCAGCAGTGGACAGGGGTACAATGGGCAGTTCTTC. Translated: CASSGQGYNGQFF.

The chain combines TRBV5-6 with TRBJ2-4, with D maybe TRBD1 (5 bases). Germline lookup yields CDR1 SGHDT and CDR2 YYEEEE. CDR3 length: 15 amino acids. V lost 0 bases to trimming and J lost 3 bases, with 10 bases between them. The CDR3 nucleotides are TGTGCCAGCAGCTTGGTACGGCAGGGCAAAAACATTCAGTACTTC. Its translation: CASSLVRQGKNIQYF. The entire variable domain, with the rest obtained from reference TRBV5-6 and TRBJ2-4, is as follows: DAGVTQSPTHLIKTRGQQVTLRCSPKSGHDTVSWYQQALGQGPQFIFQYYEEEERQRGNFPDRFSGHQFPNYSSELNVNALLLGDSALYLCASSLVRQGKNIQYFGAGTRLSVL.

This clone was picked up one time. The CDR3 loop is CASSLGLDTDTQYF. The CDR3 region has the DNA TGTGCCAGCAGCTTAGGACTAGATACGGATACGCAGTATTTT. The chain employs TRBV7-2 and TRBJ2-3; tentatively, D is TRBD2 (6 bases). In germline, CDR1 is SGHTA, CDR2 FQGNSA. V was shortened by 1 base and J by 6 bases, with 11 bases between the two germline ends. This CDR3 has 14 residues.

The V and J genes are TRBV6-6 and TRBJ2-5; no reliable D call. V lost 2 bases, J lost 0 bases, and 7 bases lay in between. The CDR3 covers 14 residues. In germline, CDR1 is MNHNY, CDR2 SVGAGI (reference sequence). The CDR3 loop reads CASSYRRDQETQYF. Written as DNA, the CDR3 is TGTGCCAGCAGTTACCGCCGGGACCAAGAGACCCAGTACTTC.

The gene calls are TRBV19 and TRBJ1-5, with 9 bases that match TRBD1. Germline lookup yields CDR1 LNHDA and CDR2 SQIVND (reference sequence). This CDR3 region has 16 residues. V lost 6 bases to trimming and J lost 0 bases; unmatched junction nucleotides: 6. CDR3 DNA sequence: TGTGCCAGTAGCTGGACAGGGGCTTATAGCAATCAGCCCCAGCATTTT. It is translated as CASSWTGAYSNQPQHF. The variable domain in full, completed from reference TRBV19 and TRBJ1-5, reads DGGITQSPKYLFRKEGQNVTLSCEQNLNHDAMYWYRQDPGQGLRLIYYSQIVNDFQKGDIAEGYSVSREKKESFPLTVTSAQKNPTAFYLCASSWTGAYSNQPQHFGDGTRLSIL.

The J gene is TRBJ1-1, the V gene TRBV10-3, with D perhaps TRBD1 (5 bases). The CDR3 is made up of 14 amino acids. Germline V gene lookup returns CDR1 ENHRY and CDR2 SYGVKD. V dropped 1 base and J dropped 6 bases, with 12 bases sitting between them. CDR3 sequence (DNA): TGTGCCATCAGTGAGTTGAGGGGTGAGGCTGAAGCTTTCTTT. The encoded protein is CAISELRGEAEAFF.

In its sample, this clone was seen many times. The chain carries TRBV6-6 and TRBJ2-7; 10 bases line up with TRBD1. CDR1 MNHNY and CDR2 SVGAGI come from the germline V gene (reference sequence). The CDR3 consists of 13 residues. V shed 6 bases, J shed 3 bases, and the junction held 2 bases outside the gene matches. The CDR3 reads CASRGTGDYEQYF. The CDR3 DNA follows: TGTGCCAGCAGAGGGACAGGGGACTACGAGCAGTACTTC.

This chain joins TRBV5-1 and TRBJ2-6; D not resolved. This CDR3 comprises 14 residues. Germline V CDR1 and CDR2: SGHRS, YFSETQ. The germline V and J ends were trimmed by 9 bases and 1 base, with 11 bases remaining between them. CDR3 in amino acids: CATTERSGANVLTF. CDR3 DNA: TGCGCCACCACTGAGAGGTCTGGGGCCAACGTCCTGACTTTC.

The chain carries TRBV28 and TRBJ2-2; the D is unclear. V was cut by 8 bases and J by 4 bases, with 23 bases left in between. The CDR3 runs to 17 residues. In germline, CDR1 is MDHEN, CDR2 SYDVKM. CDR3 nucleotides: TGTGCCAGCGGGGTTCTGGACGGACCATTGCGCACCGGGGAGCTGTTTTTT. Translation gives CASGVLDGPLRTGELFF.

Turning to this clone: Other DNA sequences of this sample code for an identical CDR3. This chain connects TRBV5-1 to TRBJ2-5, with 7 bases that match TRBD2. J lost 3 bases, V lost 0 bases, and 2 bases had no gene match. Germline assignment: CDR1 SGHRS and CDR2 YFSETQ. This CDR3 contains 14 residues. The chain's CDR3 is CASSLGAGEETQYF. The CDR3 DNA sequence: TGCGCCAGCAGCTTGGGGGCGGGAGAAGAGACCCAGTACTTC.

This chain uses TRBV5-1 with TRBJ1-5, with 7 bases matching TRBD1. Trimming took 4 bases from V and 8 from J; bases not matched to a gene: 6. The germline V gene has CDR1 SGHRS and CDR2 YFSETQ. This CDR3 contains 13 residues. CDR3 amino acids: CASSRTGTEPQHF. In nucleotides, the CDR3 is TGCGCCAGCAGCCGGACAGGTACGGAGCCCCAGCATTTT.

The chain uses TRBV7-8 and TRBJ2-1; weak D call: TRBD2 (6 bases). Looked up from germline, CDR1 is SGHVS and CDR2 is FQNEAQ. CDR3 length: 13 amino acids. V dropped 1 base and J dropped 10 bases, with 11 bases sitting between them. CDR3 sequence (DNA): TGTGCCAGCAGCTTAGTGGGTGCGGGGGAGCAGTTCTTC. It specifies CASSLVGAGEQFF.

The rearrangement links TRBV9 to TRBJ1-2; D is possibly TRBD1 (5 bases). V was trimmed by 0 bases and J by 4 bases, leaving 13 bases between them. The CDR3 covers 15 residues. In germline, CDR1 is SGDLS, CDR2 YYNGEE. The CDR3 is CASSVGSQGSYGYTF. The DNA for the CDR3 is TGTGCCAGCAGCGTAGGGTCCCAGGGAAGCTATGGCTACACCTTC.

Of note for this clone: This is likely an artifact of a read error, given a far larger clone one base away. CDR3 nucleotides: TGTGCCAGCAGCTTAGACAGCACTGAAGCTTTCTTT. This encodes CASSLDSTEAFF. This chain uses TRBV5-6 with TRBJ1-1; a possible D gene is TRBD1 (5 bases). This CDR3 spans 12 amino acids. Deletions cut 2 bases from V and 4 bases from J, with 6 bases between. Germline-derived CDR1 and CDR2 are SGHDT and YYEEEE.

Notes on this clone: The junction does not match germline at one end; this may be a read error. The chain has TRBV2 and TRBJ1-5, with TRBD1 as a possible D gene (5 bases). The CDR3 runs 13 residues. Germline CDR1 SNHLY, CDR2 FYNNEI. Here the CDR3 DNA reads TGTGCCAGCAGTGAAGATAGTAGGTCGGGGCCTGTATTT. Protein sequence: CASSEDSRSGPVF.

As regards this clone: An end of the junction differs from the germline gene, which may be a read error. The chain combines TRBV28 with TRBJ2-1; 12 nucleotides line up with TRBD2. The germline gives CDR1 MDHEN, CDR2 SYDVKM. CDR3 length: 15 residues. The CDR3 DNA reads TGTGCCAGCAGTTTGACTAGCGGGAGTAACAAGGAGCAGTTCTTC. Translating gives CASSLTSGSNKEQFF.

This chain joins TRBV18 and TRBJ2-7, with a tentative D call TRBD1 (5 bases). The V end lost 3 bases, the J end lost 0 bases, and 12 bases lay between the germline ends. Germline V CDR1 and CDR2: KGHSH, LQKENI. This CDR3 spans 15 amino acids. The CDR3 protein is CASSPMDTYSYEQYF. Here the CDR3 DNA reads TGTGCCAGCTCACCCATGGACACGTACTCCTACGAGCAGTACTTC. The variable domain in full, with the rest retrieved from reference TRBV18 and TRBJ2-7, is NAGVMQNPRHLVRRRGQEARLRCSPMKGHSHVYWYRQLPEEGLKFMVYLQKENIIDESGMPKERFSAEFPKEGPSILRIQQVVRGDSAAYFCASSPMDTYSYEQYFGPGTRLTVT.

About this clone itself: One base away lies a much larger clone, so this may be a sequencing read error. The rearrangement uses TRBV5-4 and TRBJ2-2; D may be TRBD1 or TRBD2 (5 bases each). The V and J ends lost 0 bases and 10 bases respectively, with 10 bases between them. This CDR3 is built from 13 residues. Germline V CDR1 and CDR2: SGHNT, YYREEE (reference sequence). CDR3: CASSLGPGPELFF. In DNA form, the CDR3 reads TGTGCCAGCAGCTTGGGACCGGGGCCGGAGCTGTTTTTT.

V and J are TRBV5-4 and TRBJ1-1, with D perhaps matching TRBD1 (6 bases). The CDR3 spans 15 residues. In germline, CDR1 is SGHNT, CDR2 YYREEE (reference sequence). V dropped 0 bases and J dropped 5 bases, with 14 bases sitting between them. The CDR3 here is CASSLDRGVWTEAFF. The CDR3 nucleotides read TGTGCCAGCAGCTTGGATAGGGGGGTATGGACTGAAGCTTTCTTT.

The chain is built from TRBV19 and TRBJ2-4, with D maybe TRBD2 (5 bases). This CDR3 contains 16 residues. Trimming pared 7 bases from V and 0 bases from J, leaving 16 bases between. CDR1 is LNHDA, CDR2 SQIVND, per germline (reference sequence). CDR3 in DNA: TGTGCCAGTAACCTTCAAGCTAGCCTAGCCAAAAACATTCAGTACTTC. It specifies CASNLQASLAKNIQYF.

The CDR3 DNA follows: TGTGCCAGCGGGGGAGGGGTAAATGAGCAGTTCTTC. Its translation: CASGGGVNEQFF. The gene calls are TRBV28 and TRBJ2-1; TRBD2 matches at 7 bases. The CDR3 totals 12 residues. The V gene end was trimmed by 8 bases and the J gene end by 7 bases; junction bases not matched to a gene: 5. In germline, CDR1 is MDHEN, CDR2 SYDVKM.

The chain couples TRBV29-1 to TRBJ2-7; D is perhaps TRBD1 (6 bases). The V gene lost 5 bases and the J gene lost 7 bases, with 18 bases spanning the gap. CDR1 SQVTM and CDR2 ANQGSEA come from the germline V gene. The CDR3 is 13 amino acids. In nucleotides, the CDR3 is TGCAGCGTTAGAGGGGGTGAGGTTTGGGAGCAGTACTTC. It specifies CSVRGGEVWEQYF.